The 9 T cell receptor beta chains listed next were all sequenced from one sample in a study of blood T cell repertoires in COVID-19 (dated by TCRdb to the early 2020s). The library was obtained by the immunoSEQ multiplex PCR assay. Entries here come from immuneACCESS through TCRdb and include only in-frame sequences with V and J called. Some clones fail to appear in such tables; in the studies checked, an unresolved V gene covers under half of the shortfall, and the cause of the remainder is unknown. The sample table lists 200,000 or so clones, 70% to 90% of them with a count of one. Approximately 11% of the sample goes to the ten largest clones. What was sequenced was peripheral blood. The receptors shown here come from a human donor with active or convalescent COVID-19. The donor label of this sample is uncertain.

The gene calls are TRBV10-3 and TRBJ1-2, with 7 bases aligning to TRBD1. This CDR3 contains 13 residues. In germline, CDR1 is ENHRY, CDR2 SYGVKD. V gave up 8 bases and J gave up 0 bases; unmatched junction bases: 3. CDR3 coding DNA: TGTGCCATCGGAGGGACAGCTAACTATGGCTACACCTTC. Translating gives CAIGGTANYGYTF.

Only a few counts were recorded for this clone. This sequence joins TRBV7-9 and TRBJ2-3, with D unclear. Germline assignment: CDR1 SEHNR and CDR2 FQNEAQ (reference sequence). Trimming cost V 8 bases and J 0 bases, with 3 bases left between them. CDR3 size: 11 residues. The CDR3 region has the DNA TGTGCCAGCCAGAGCACAGATACGCAGTATTTT. Amino acids: CASQSTDTQYF.

This clone was seen only once. The chain uses TRBV11-2 and TRBJ2-1, with D perhaps TRBD1 (5 bases). The V gene's germline CDR1 is SGHAT and CDR2 FQNNGV. Trimming pared 6 bases from V and 6 bases from J, leaving 15 bases between. The CDR3 runs 14 residues. CDR3 DNA: TGTGCCAGCAGGGGAAGGGGTGGTTTCAATGAGCAGTTCTTC. Translation: CASRGRGGFNEQFF.

The chain joins TRBV2 to TRBJ1-2; D remains ambiguous. From germline, CDR1 is SNHLY and CDR2 FYNNEI. V lost 7 bases to trimming and J lost 4 bases, with 13 bases between them. This CDR3 has 13 amino acids. CDR3 nucleotide sequence: TGTGCCAGCACCGAGGAACGGATCTATGGCTACACCTTC. As protein: CASTEERIYGYTF.

This clone was observed a single time. The gene calls are TRBV28 and TRBJ2-3; D is undetermined. CDR3 length equals 13 residues. V shed 3 bases and J shed 0 bases, with 4 bases lying between them. Germline V CDR1 and CDR2: MDHEN, SYDVKM. In DNA form, the CDR3 reads TGTGCCAGCAGTTTCGTGAGCACAGATACGCAGTATTTT. Protein sequence: CASSFVSTDTQYF.

V is TRBV11-1 and J is TRBJ1-4; TRBD1 might be the D (6 bases). V dropped 5 bases and J dropped 8 bases, with 15 bases sitting between them. CDR1 is SGHAT, CDR2 FQDESV, per germline (reference sequence). The CDR3 contains 14 residues. CDR3 coding DNA: TGTGCCAGCAGCGGAGGCGGCAGGGGAGAAAAACTGTTTTTT. This translates into CASSGGGRGEKLFF.

The chain links TRBV14 to TRBJ1-1, with D uncertain. The CDR3 totals 14 residues. Germline CDR1 and CDR2: SGHDN and FVKESK. V was clipped by 2 bases and J by 4 bases, with 11 bases between them. CDR3 in amino acids: CASSQNLAGTEAFF. As DNA, the CDR3 is TGTGCCAGCAGCCAAAATTTAGCGGGCACTGAAGCTTTCTTT.

The J gene is TRBJ1-1, the V gene TRBV14, with a tentative D call TRBD1 (5 bases). The CDR3 extends over 14 amino acids. The V gene lost 1 base and the J gene lost 3 bases, with 9 bases spanning the gap. Germline V gene sequence: CDR1 SGHDN, CDR2 FVKESK. The CDR3 DNA follows: TGTGCCAGCAGCCAAGTCCCGGGGGACACTGAAGCTTTCTTT. It is translated as CASSQVPGDTEAFF.

The rearrangement links TRBV18 to TRBJ1-3, with D possibly matching TRBD1 (6 bases). Trimming cost V 2 bases and J 4 bases, with 9 bases left between them. Germline V gene sequence: CDR1 KGHSH, CDR2 LQKENI. The CDR3 loop spans 14 amino acids. CDR3 DNA sequence: TGTGCCAGCTCACCAACAGGGTCCGGAAACACCATATATTTT. Amino acids: CASSPTGSGNTIYF.